Below are 3 T cell receptor beta chains sequenced from a single sample in a study of graft-versus-host responses after intestinal transplantation. Using immunoSEQ multiplex PCR, the repertoire was profiled, and TCRdb retains in-frame clones only, with some absent. The sample holds tens of thousands of clones; around 92% are singletons and the top ten take about 2.7%. Antigen specificity for these receptors is unknown. Source: unstimulated CD8+ T cells sorted from spleen or lymph node cells, taken before intestinal transplant. Every receptor here comes from a human donor who received an intestinal transplant.

This clone appeared a few times. The V call is TRBV5-6, the J call TRBJ2-7; tentative D call: TRBD1 (6 bases). The germline CDR1 and CDR2 sequences are SGHDT and YYEEEE. The CDR3 sequence is 13 residues long. V dropped 6 bases and J dropped 3 bases, with 13 bases sitting between them. CDR3 region: CASILSQGYEQYF. Here the CDR3 DNA reads TGTGCCAGCATACTGTCACAGGGCTACGAGCAGTACTTC.

The gene calls are TRBV4-1 and TRBJ2-3, with 7 positions matching TRBD2. The germline V gene encodes CDR1 MGHRA and CDR2 YSYEKL. The junction had 7 bases not matched to a gene; V was cut back by 4 bases and J by 0 bases. CDR3 length equals 16 residues. The CDR3: CASSPRGRESTDTQYF. The CDR3 DNA is TGCGCCAGCAGCCCCCGGGGGAGGGAGAGCACAGATACGCAGTATTTT.

The chain recombines TRBV6-5 with TRBJ1-2; D not certain. This CDR3 comprises 15 residues. Between the trimmed V and J ends, which lost 2 bases and 0 bases, there was a span of 10 bases. Germline values: CDR1 MNHEY, CDR2 SVGAGI. CDR3 region: CASSYGGEANYGYTF. Here the CDR3 DNA reads TGTGCCAGCAGTTACGGTGGGGAGGCTAACTATGGCTACACCTTC.